This TCR beta chain originates from a study of T-cell reconstitution after alpha-beta-depleted transplantation in children. A library of TCRbeta sequences, prepared with unique molecular identifiers, was generated. Via MiXCR, TCRdb re-called the PCR reads, giving one row per CDR3 protein. The repertoire consists of hundreds of thousands of distinct CDR3 sequences, with roughly 17% occurring once and the leading ten covering 1.1%. The CDR3 is 14 amino acids. CDR1 and CDR2 (germline): DFQATT, SNEGSKA (reference sequence). Trimming cost V 5 bases and J 1 base, with 14 bases left between them. This clonotype has ten or more counts.

The chain links TRBV20-1 to TRBJ2-5, with a tentative D call TRBD2 (5 bases). Material: PBMCs from the stem cell graft donor, obtained from the stem cell graft. This sequence was found in a human donor who donated a stem cell graft to a child with acute myeloid leukemia. CDR3 region: CSAGIGEIQETQYF. In DNA, the CDR3 is TGCAGTGCTGGTATCGGGGAGATCCAAGAGACCCAGTACTTC.